This T cell receptor (beta chain) derives from a study of blood T cell repertoires in COVID-19. Study information: The United States, Italy and Spain were the sources of the acute and convalescent COVID-19 samples. T cells, B-cell-depleted T cells, or PBMCs provided the cDNA or gDNA that served as material.

Per the study methods: The assay estimated nucleated cells by amplifying reference gene primers. The protocol was immunoSEQ multiplex PCR, while the TCRdb copy is restricted to in-frame clones and leaves out a portion. Clone size and the V and J calls come from that table; the DNA yielded D and trimming. The sample lists around 38,000 clones; around 87% were seen once. CDR3 length equals 13 residues. CDR1 is SGHTA, CDR2 FQGNSA, per germline. Between the trimmed V and J ends, which lost 5 bases and 8 bases, there was a span of 12 bases. The chain recombines TRBV7-2 with TRBJ1-4; D unclear. The sequenced sample consisted of peripheral blood. This clonotype was sampled from a man in his sixties or seventies with acute or convalescent COVID-19. Here the CDR3 DNA reads TGTGCCAGCAGCCCCCGAAGGGAGGAAAAACTGTTTTTT. Protein sequence: CASSPRREEKLFF.